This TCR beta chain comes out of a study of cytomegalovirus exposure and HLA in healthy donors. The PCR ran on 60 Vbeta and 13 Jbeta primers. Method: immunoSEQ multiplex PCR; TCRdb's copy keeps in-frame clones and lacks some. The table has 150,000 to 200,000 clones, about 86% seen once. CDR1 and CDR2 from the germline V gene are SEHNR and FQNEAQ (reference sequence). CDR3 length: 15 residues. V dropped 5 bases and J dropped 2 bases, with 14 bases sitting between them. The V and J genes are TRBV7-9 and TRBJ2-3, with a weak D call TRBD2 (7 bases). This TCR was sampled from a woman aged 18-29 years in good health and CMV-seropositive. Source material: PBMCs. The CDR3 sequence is CASSPWGGPTDTQYF. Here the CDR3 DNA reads TGTGCCAGCAGCCCCTGGGGGGGGCCCACAGATACGCAGTATTTT. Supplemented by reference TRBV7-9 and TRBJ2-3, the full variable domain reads DTGVSQNPRHKITKRGQNVTFRCDPISEHNRLYWYRQTLGQGPEFLTYFQNEAQLEKSRLLSDRFSAERPKGSFSTLEIQRTEQGDSAMYLCASSPWGGPTDTQYFGPGTRLTVL.